A single sample gave rise to the 13 T cell receptor beta chains below, sequenced in a study of Graves' ophthalmopathy and Graves' hyperthyroidism. Investigators amplified TCR beta CDR3 regions from RNA transcripts. Following a first-round RT-PCR that used HTBI primers, a second-round multiplex PCR was carried out. TCRdb re-analysed the multiplex PCR reads in MiXCR, keeping a single row per CDR3 protein. The data contain 200,000 to 250,000 distinct CDR3 sequences, over 25% of them seen just once; the ten biggest clones take up 9.1%. The sequencing sample was made of peripheral blood. The receptors shown here come from a man between 45 and 60 years old with Graves' ophthalmopathy.

The V gene is TRBV11-1, the J gene TRBJ2-5; perhaps TRBD1 as D (7 bases). Germline V CDR1 and CDR2: SGHAT, FQDESV (reference sequence). The CDR3 runs to 14 residues. The ends were cut back, 3 bases at V and 5 bases at J, with 13 bases in the middle. CDR3 nucleotides: TGTGCCAGCAGCTTGCGGCCAGGGGGGGAGACCCAGTACTTC. Protein product: CASSLRPGGETQYF.

This chain uses TRBV28 with TRBJ2-5; the D gene could be TRBD1 or TRBD2 (5 bases each). This CDR3 has 11 residues. Germline V gene data show CDR1 as MDHEN and CDR2 as SYDVKM. V was trimmed by 11 bases and J by 3 bases, leaving 10 bases between them. In DNA form, the CDR3 reads TGTGCCGGGGGACCGAAAGAGACCCAGTACTTC. Its protein product is CAGGPKETQYF. The whole variable domain, remainder taken from reference TRBV28 and TRBJ2-5, is DVKVTQSSRYLVKRTGEKVFLECVQDMDHENMFWYRQDPGLGLRLIYFSYDVKMKEKGDIPEGYSVSREKKERFSLILESASTNQTSMYLCAGGPKETQYFGPGTRLLVL.

This clonotype occurred once. The chain employs TRBV28 and TRBJ2-4; tentative D call: TRBD1 (7 bases). Trimming removed 2 bases at V and 5 bases at J, with 19 bases between. From germline, CDR1 is MDHEN and CDR2 SYDVKM. The CDR3 contains 17 residues. The CDR3 DNA sequence: TGTGCCAGCAGTTTAGGAGGGGGCAGGGGAACGCAAAACATTCAGTACTTC. It is translated as CASSLGGGRGTQNIQYF. Full variable domain (outside the CDR3, taken from reference TRBV28 and TRBJ2-4): DVKVTQSSRYLVKRTGEKVFLECVQDMDHENMFWYRQDPGLGLRLIYFSYDVKMKEKGDIPEGYSVSREKKERFSLILESASTNQTSMYLCASSLGGGRGTQNIQYFGAGTRLSVL.

This clonotype occurred many times. This chain uses TRBV11-2 with TRBJ2-6; maybe TRBD1 (6 bases). From germline, CDR1 is SGHAT and CDR2 FQNNGV. CDR3 length equals 18 residues. Trimming left V 2 bases short and J 2 bases short, with 16 bases between. The CDR3 DNA reads TGTGCCAGCAGCTTACGATTTGGGCAGGGGCCTGGGGCCAACGTCCTGACTTTC. Protein sequence: CASSLRFGQGPGANVLTF.

The rearrangement uses TRBV9 and TRBJ1-2; 7 bases are a match to TRBD1. Germline assignment: CDR1 SGDLS and CDR2 YYNGEE. This CDR3 is 14 amino acids long. Losses at the gene ends were 3 bases for V and 3 bases for J; bases not matched to a gene: 5. The CDR3 bases are TGTGCCAGCAGCGCTAGGACAGGCTACTATGGCTACACCTTC. Amino acid sequence: CASSARTGYYGYTF.

Ten or more counts support this clonotype. The chain combines TRBV28 with TRBJ1-2; 9 bases are a match to TRBD1. After removal of 3 bases from V and 8 bases from J, the junction contained 4 bases not matched to a gene. The CDR3 has 13 amino acids. Germline assignment: CDR1 MDHEN and CDR2 SYDVKM. The DNA for the CDR3 is TGTGCCAGCAGTTTTACAGGGGGCGTAGGCTACACCTTC. This codes for CASSFTGGVGYTF.

This clonotype showed up just a few times. The gene calls are TRBV7-3 and TRBJ2-2; weak D call: TRBD2 (7 bases). The germline gives CDR1 SGHTA, CDR2 FQGTGA. This CDR3 is 18 amino acids long. V was shortened by 6 bases and J by 5 bases, with 25 bases between the two germline ends. The CDR3 loop is CASSRLYRAGEGTGELFF. As DNA, the CDR3 is TGTGCCAGCAGTCGCTTATACAGGGCGGGAGAAGGTACCGGGGAGCTGTTTTTT.

The chain couples TRBV6-1 to TRBJ2-7; the D is unclear. The CDR3 totals 12 residues. Germline-derived CDR1 and CDR2 are MNHNS and SASEGT. Trimming took off 4 bases at V and 2 bases at J, with 6 bases between the two ends. This CDR3 is CASSARTYEQYF. For the CDR3, the DNA is TGTGCCAGCAGTGCCAGGACCTACGAGCAGTACTTC.

The rearrangement joins TRBV6-1 to TRBJ1-2, with TRBD1 matching over 8 bases. V was pared by 6 bases and J by 5 bases, with 14 bases of the junction left unmatched. The CDR3 covers 16 residues. Germline V gene data show CDR1 as MNHNS and CDR2 as SASEGT. CDR3 residues: CASSQGQAVTQYGYTF. In DNA form, the CDR3 reads TGTGCCAGCAGCCAGGGACAGGCGGTGACGCAGTATGGCTACACCTTC.

The V gene is TRBV11-2, the J gene TRBJ1-1; D unclear. V lost 4 bases to trimming and J lost 6 bases, with 12 bases between them. Germline CDR1 and CDR2: SGHAT and FQNNGV. This CDR3 has 13 residues. The CDR3 region has the DNA TGTGCCAGCAGCTACCGGTATCGCGCTGAAGCTTTCTTT. Translating it yields CASSYRYRAEAFF.

This clonotype was observed at least ten times. The chain has TRBV13 and TRBJ2-5, with D tentatively TRBD2 (5 bases). The ends were cut back, 5 bases at V and 3 bases at J, with 13 bases in the middle. The length of the CDR3 is 14 residues. Per the germline V gene, CDR1 is PRHDT and CDR2 is FYEKMQ (reference sequence). The CDR3 nucleotides are TGTGCCAGCAGCATCCGGGGTAGGAAAGAGACCCAGTACTTC. Translated, it gives CASSIRGRKETQYF.

The J gene is TRBJ1-3, the V gene TRBV19, with 8 bases identical to TRBD1. Germline V lookup: CDR1 LNHDA, CDR2 SQIVND (reference sequence). The ends lost 2 bases at V and 4 bases at J; junction bases unmatched: 7. The CDR3 has 16 residues. The CDR3 loop reads CASSIRQGFGGNTIYF. In DNA form, the CDR3 reads TGTGCCAGTAGTATACGACAGGGGTTTGGAGGAAACACCATATATTTT.

This clonotype was found many times. The gene calls are TRBV27 and TRBJ2-7; 9 bases align to TRBD1. Germline V gives CDR1 MNHEY, CDR2 SMNVEV (reference sequence). J lost 0 bases, V lost 7 bases, and 10 bases had no gene match. This CDR3 comprises 16 residues. CDR3 sequence (DNA): TGTGCCAGCACCACGACCGGGACAGGGAGCTCCTACGAGCAGTACTTC. This sequence encodes CASTTTGTGSSYEQYF.